The 20 T cell receptor beta chains presented below share a single source sample, sequenced in a study of radiotherapy plus CTLA-4 blockade in lung cancer. Produced via immunoSEQ multiplex PCR; TCRdb's table is partial and in-frame only. The sample includes around 82,000 clones, roughly 86% of them seen just once. This sample comprised peripheral blood, obtained from a patient treated with radiotherapy plus ipilimumab. These receptors were obtained from a human donor with non-small cell lung cancer that progressed on radiotherapy plus ipilimumab.

V is TRBV2 and J is TRBJ2-5, with D perhaps given as TRBD1 or TRBD2 (5 bases each). The end of the DNA fits TRBJ2-7 better, so the J call may be wrong. Germline loops: CDR1 SNHLY, CDR2 FYNNEI. The CDR3 spans 15 residues. The CDR3 spells CASSVVPGTSYEQYF. CDR3 nucleotide sequence: TGTGCCAGCAGTGTGGTCCCCGGGACCTCCTACGAGCAGTACTTC.

This sequence joins TRBV6-5 and TRBJ2-1; 10 nucleotides agree with TRBD2. The CDR3 covers 15 residues. After removal of 6 bases from V and 7 bases from J, the junction contained 9 bases not matched to a gene. Germline lookup yields CDR1 MNHEY and CDR2 SVGAGI. The CDR3 coding sequence is TGTGCCAGCAGAACCCCAGCGGGGGGGAGTAATGAGCAGTTCTTC. This codes for CASRTPAGGSNEQFF.

This clone appeared a single time. This chain uses TRBV5-1 with TRBJ2-1; TRBD2 aligns across 7 bases. CDR3 size: 16 residues. Germline V gene sequence: CDR1 SGHRS, CDR2 YFSETQ. V lost 0 bases to trimming and J lost 4 bases; unmatched junction nucleotides: 7. CDR3 in DNA: TGCGCCAGCAGCTTGGGTGCCGGGAGGTCATACAATGAGCAGTTCTTC. Translation: CASSLGAGRSYNEQFF.

The gene calls are TRBV7-2 and TRBJ1-5, with D possibly TRBD1 on 5 matching bases. Germline V lookup: CDR1 SGHTA, CDR2 FQGNSA. Trimming left V 5 bases short and J 9 bases short, with 20 bases between. This CDR3 has 15 amino acids. CDR3 sequence reads: CASSLSATGTMPQHF. CDR3 in DNA: TGTGCCAGCAGCCTTAGTGCAACGGGGACTATGCCCCAGCATTTT.

J is TRBJ2-3 and V is TRBV5-1; a weak D match, TRBD2 (5 bases). The V gene lost 4 bases and the J gene lost 2 bases, with 11 bases spanning the gap. CDR1 is SGHRS, CDR2 YFSETQ, per germline. CDR3 length: 14 residues. CDR3 DNA: TGCGCCAGCAGCCCCGGACTGATCACAGATACGCAGTATTTT. Amino acid sequence: CASSPGLITDTQYF.

As regards this clone: One end of the junction fails to match germline, which may point to a read error. The gene calls are TRBV4-1 and TRBJ2-3; D not certain. The CDR3 is made up of 14 amino acids. CDR1 and CDR2 (germline): MGHRA, YSYEKL. In DNA form, the CDR3 reads TGCGCCAACAGCCAAGAGGCGACCACAGATACGCAGTATTTT. The encoded protein is CANSQEATTDTQYF.

The chain carries TRBV2 and TRBJ2-3; D gene unclear. Deletions cut 6 bases from V and 4 bases from J, with 5 bases between. Germline loops: CDR1 SNHLY, CDR2 FYNNEI. This CDR3 region has 11 residues. As DNA, the CDR3 is TGTGCCAGCAGCCTTTCAGATACGCAGTATTTT. Amino acid sequence: CASSLSDTQYF. Drawing the rest from reference TRBV2 and TRBJ2-3, the complete variable domain is EPEVTQTPSHQVTQMGQEVILRCVPISNHLYFYWYRQILGQKVEFLVSFYNNEISEKSEIFDDQFSVERPDGSNFTLKIRSTKLEDSAMYFCASSLSDTQYFGPGTRLTVL.

V usage is TRBV6-1 and J usage is TRBJ1-4, with a tentative D call TRBD1 (5 bases). V lost 4 bases to trimming and J lost 8 bases, with 14 bases between them. The CDR3 length is 14 residues. CDR1 MNHNS and CDR2 SASEGT come from the germline V gene. The CDR3 sequence: CASSGGRGAEKLFF. DNA of the CDR3: TGTGCCAGCAGTGGGGGACGAGGGGCCGAAAAACTGTTTTTT.

The V gene is TRBV7-8, the J gene TRBJ2-2; D possibly uses TRBD1 or TRBD2 (6 bases each). V was clipped by 4 bases and J by 6 bases, with 18 bases between them. The germline V gene has CDR1 SGHVS and CDR2 FQNEAQ. There are 16 residues in the CDR3. In DNA form, the CDR3 reads TGTGCCAGCAGCTCCAGGAGGGGGATCGGGGCCGGGGAGCTGTTTTTT. It yields the protein CASSSRRGIGAGELFF.

CDR3 sequence reads: CASSQRKTGFSSYEQYF. CDR3 bases: TGTGCCAGCAGCCAACGAAAAACAGGATTTAGCTCCTACGAGCAGTACTTC. This sequence joins TRBV4-2 and TRBJ2-7; D may be TRBD1 (5 bases). Germline CDR1 LGHNA, CDR2 YNFKEQ. This CDR3 is 17 amino acids long. The V and J ends lost 2 bases and 0 bases respectively, with 17 bases between them.

The chain couples TRBV7-9 to TRBJ2-3; D gene uncertain. Per the germline V gene, CDR1 is SEHNR and CDR2 is FQNEAQ (reference sequence). The ends were cut back, 5 bases at V and 3 bases at J, with 9 bases in the middle. This CDR3 comprises 13 residues. The CDR3 DNA reads as TGTGCCAGCAGCCCGGGTCTAACAGATACGCAGTATTTT. Its protein is CASSPGLTDTQYF.

As for this clone: Different DNA sequences within this sample yield the same CDR3. This chain uses TRBV18 with TRBJ1-1, with D unresolved. CDR1 and CDR2 from the germline V gene are KGHSH and LQKENI. V was pared by 3 bases and J by 0 bases, with 5 bases between. The CDR3 is 13 amino acids. CDR3 amino acids: CASSPTLNTEAFF. In nucleotides, the CDR3 is TGTGCCAGCTCACCGACCCTGAACACTGAAGCTTTCTTT.

This sequence joins TRBV21-1 and TRBJ2-1; no DNA check was done on the table's D call, TRBD2. TRBV21-1 is a pseudogene locus. The CDR3 runs 17 residues. The CDR3 loop reads CASSLWASGRSYNEQFF. For the CDR3, the DNA is TGTGCCAGCAGCCTATGGGCTAGCGGCCGATCCTACAATGAGCAGTTCTTC.

The chain employs TRBV9 and TRBJ1-1; D possibly corresponds to TRBD1 (6 bases). V was trimmed by 3 bases and J by 3 bases, leaving 9 bases between them. The CDR3 contains 13 residues. From germline, CDR1 is SGDLS and CDR2 YYNGEE. The CDR3 DNA is TGTGCCAGCAGCGCCACAGGGCACACTGAAGCTTTCTTT. It yields the protein CASSATGHTEAFF.

The V call is TRBV7-9, the J call TRBJ1-4, with D perhaps TRBD1 (6 bases). There are 16 residues in the CDR3. Germline V gene lookup returns CDR1 SEHNR and CDR2 FQNEAQ (reference sequence). Trimming pared 2 bases from V and 7 bases from J, leaving 17 bases between. The CDR3 spells CASSLQGRGGSEKLFF. CDR3 in DNA: TGTGCCAGCAGCTTACAGGGGCGCGGGGGTAGTGAAAAACTGTTTTTT.

The CDR3 region is CASSFPGTGYNEQFF. Here the CDR3 DNA reads TGTGCCAGCAGCTTCCCCGGGACAGGCTACAATGAGCAGTTCTTC. The rearrangement links TRBV7-6 to TRBJ2-1; 8 bases match TRBD1. The CDR3 spans 15 residues. J lost 3 bases, V lost 3 bases, and 4 bases had no gene match. The germline CDR1 and CDR2 sequences are SGHVS and FNYEAQ.

The chain links TRBV7-2 to TRBJ2-7; 9 bases match TRBD2. The V gene's germline CDR1 is SGHTA and CDR2 FQGNSA. The ends lost 4 bases at V and 3 bases at J; junction bases unmatched: 4. The CDR3 is 14 amino acids. CDR3 residues: CASSWGTSRYEQYF. The CDR3 nucleotides read TGTGCCAGCAGCTGGGGGACTAGCCGCTACGAGCAGTACTTC. Full variable domain (rest looked up from reference TRBV7-2 and TRBJ2-7): GAGVSQSPSNKVTEKGKDVELRCDPISGHTALYWYRQSLGQGLEFLIYFQGNSAPDKSGLPSDRFSAERTGGSVSTLTIQRTQQEDSAVYLCASSWGTSRYEQYFGPGTRLTVT.

This chain connects TRBV2 to TRBJ2-5; D is tentatively TRBD1 or TRBD2 (5 bases each). CDR1 and CDR2 (germline): SNHLY, FYNNEI. The CDR3 contains 14 residues. The V end lost 1 base, the J end lost 5 bases, and 11 bases lay between the germline ends. DNA of the CDR3: TGTGCCAGCAGTGAAGGACAGTGGGGGGAGACCCAGTACTTC. Its translation is CASSEGQWGETQYF.

The rearrangement joins TRBV19 to TRBJ2-7; 12 nucleotides align to TRBD1. The trim removed 3 bases at V and 7 bases at J, leaving 7 bases unmatched. In germline, CDR1 is LNHDA, CDR2 SQIVND (reference sequence). The CDR3 extends over 15 amino acids. The CDR3 region is CASSIPGQGAREQYF. Here the CDR3 DNA reads TGTGCCAGTAGTATCCCGGGACAGGGGGCGCGAGAGCAGTACTTC.

The sample holds a few counts of this clone. The V call is TRBV5-1, the J call TRBJ2-3, with 8 bases identical to TRBD1. From germline, CDR1 is SGHRS and CDR2 YFSETQ. V was pared by 0 bases and J by 1 base, with 10 bases of the junction left unmatched. The CDR3 has 18 residues. CDR3 loop: CASSLGTGFRWGTDTQYF. Written as DNA, the CDR3 is TGCGCCAGCAGCTTGGGGACAGGGTTCCGGTGGGGCACAGATACGCAGTATTTT.